The 15 T cell receptor beta chains below were found in one sample sequenced in a study of cytomegalovirus exposure and HLA in healthy donors. The PCR used 60 Vbeta and 13 Jbeta primers. Some clones are missing from TCRdb's copy, which holds only in-frame ones; the method was immunoSEQ multiplex PCR. The sample lists some 150,000 clones, about 85% seen once, with more than 2% in the top ten. The specimen was PBMCs. All receptors come from a woman younger than 35 in good health and CMV-seronegative.

The genes are TRBV27 and TRBJ1-5, with 10 bases fitting TRBD1. The germline CDR1 and CDR2 sequences are MNHEY and SMNVEV (reference sequence). V trimming: 5 bases; J trimming: 6 bases; junction bases outside the gene matches: 13. The CDR3 covers 17 residues. The CDR3 nucleotides read TGTGCCAGCAGTAATCCCGCCGGGACAGGGGCCATTCAGCCCCAGCATTTT. Protein sequence: CASSNPAGTGAIQPQHF.

This clone was recorded a few times. The chain uses TRBV4-3 and TRBJ2-1, with 8 bases aligning to TRBD1. Per the germline V gene, CDR1 is LGHNA and CDR2 is YSLEER. V shed 1 base, J shed 10 bases, and the junction held 9 bases outside the gene matches. The CDR3 runs to 15 residues. CDR3 in DNA: TGCGCCAGCAGCCAAGCCCTAAGACAGGGGAGGGAGCAGTTCTTC. The encoded protein is CASSQALRQGREQFF.

J is TRBJ2-7 and V is TRBV9, with D perhaps matching TRBD2 (5 bases). V lost 0 bases to trimming and J lost 2 bases, with 18 bases between them. Germline CDR1 reads SGDLS; CDR2 reads YYNGEE. The CDR3 has 17 amino acids. The CDR3 DNA reads as TGTGCCAGCAGCGTAGGAACTACTCGGAGCGGAACCTACGAGCAGTACTTC. Residues: CASSVGTTRSGTYEQYF.

This clone appeared once. This chain joins TRBV10-3 and TRBJ2-5, with TRBD2 matching 12 bases. Germline lookup yields CDR1 ENHRY and CDR2 SYGVKD. The ends lost 4 bases at V and 5 bases at J; junction bases unmatched: 5. The CDR3 is 15 amino acids. In DNA form, the CDR3 reads TGTGCCATCAGTGGGCTAGCGGGGGGGTCCGAGACCCAGTACTTC. Its protein is CAISGLAGGSETQYF.

This clone was observed once. The rearrangement uses TRBV29-1 and TRBJ2-1; D not resolved. The germline V and J ends were trimmed by 1 base and 4 bases, with 2 bases remaining between them. The CDR3 has 11 amino acids. In germline, CDR1 is SQVTM, CDR2 ANQGSEA. CDR3 region: CSVEVYNEQFF. DNA for the CDR3: TGCAGCGTTGAAGTATACAATGAGCAGTTCTTC.

This chain joins TRBV15 and TRBJ2-5; D perhaps matches TRBD1 (6 bases). V lost 9 bases and J 5 bases, leaving 16 bases between the germline ends. Germline loops: CDR1 LNHNV, CDR2 YYDKDF (reference sequence). There are 13 residues in the CDR3. The CDR3 sequence: CATSHREAETQYF. Here the CDR3 DNA reads TGTGCCACTTCACACAGGGAAGCGGAGACCCAGTACTTC.

The gene calls are TRBV9 and TRBJ2-1; 8 bases are a match to TRBD2. The V segment lost 4 bases and the J segment 4 bases; nucleotides outside the gene matches: 16. CDR1 and CDR2 from the germline V gene are SGDLS and YYNGEE. The CDR3 has 18 residues. CDR3 nucleotides: TGTGCCAGCAGCCCAAACGATCAGCGGGGGACCTCTTACAATGAGCAGTTCTTC. Protein product: CASSPNDQRGTSYNEQFF.

V is TRBV9 and J is TRBJ2-3; perhaps TRBD1 as D (6 bases). Germline V gives CDR1 SGDLS, CDR2 YYNGEE. With 1 base removed from V and 6 bases from J, the gap between germline ends came to 12 bases. CDR3 length: 14 amino acids. This chain's CDR3 is CASSVSQQGDTQYF. CDR3 DNA sequence: TGTGCCAGCAGCGTATCTCAGCAGGGGGATACGCAGTATTTT.

This chain links TRBV21-1 with TRBJ1-4; TRBD1, as called in the table, went unchecked against the DNA. TRBV21-1 is a recognized pseudogene. The CDR3 runs 16 residues. The CDR3 reads CASSKEWDTTTEKLFF. The CDR3 region has the DNA TGTGCCAGCAGCAAAGAGTGGGACACAACGACGGAAAAACTGTTTTTT.

The gene calls are TRBV2 and TRBJ2-7; TRBD1 is a possible D gene (7 bases). Germline V gene lookup returns CDR1 SNHLY and CDR2 FYNNEI. V lost 3 bases and J 6 bases, leaving 15 bases between the germline ends. The length of the CDR3 is 14 residues. CDR3 sequence reads: CASSEGRGVREQYF. The CDR3 region has the DNA TGTGCCAGCAGTGAGGGCAGGGGGGTACGCGAGCAGTACTTC.

This chain links TRBV7-9 with TRBJ2-5; perhaps TRBD2 as D (5 bases). From germline, CDR1 is SEHNR and CDR2 FQNEAQ (reference sequence). This CDR3 has 15 residues. Trimming shortened V by 1 base and J by 4 bases, and 13 bases separated the two germline ends. Written as DNA, the CDR3 is TGTGCCAGCAGCTTAGAGTACGGGGTGACAGAGACCCAGTACTTC. Protein sequence: CASSLEYGVTETQYF. Full variable domain (outside the CDR3, taken from reference TRBV7-9 and TRBJ2-5): DTGVSQNPRHKITKRGQNVTFRCDPISEHNRLYWYRQTLGQGPEFLTYFQNEAQLEKSRLLSDRFSAERPKGSFSTLEIQRTEQGDSAMYLCASSLEYGVTETQYFGPGTRLLVL.

This rearrangement joins TRBV7-8 to TRBJ2-2; D gene unclear. The CDR3 is made up of 14 amino acids. Germline CDR1 SGHVS, CDR2 FQNEAQ. V was pared by 8 bases and J by 5 bases, with 15 bases between. CDR3 loop: CASSPNGQTGELFF. CDR3 nucleotides: TGTGCCAGCTCCCCAAATGGGCAGACCGGGGAGCTGTTTTTT.

The chain uses TRBV7-2 and TRBJ2-3, with TRBD1 matching over 8 bases. This CDR3 has 14 residues. Per germline, CDR1 SGHTA and CDR2 FQGNSA. Losses at the gene ends were 3 bases for V and 2 bases for J; bases not matched to a gene: 1. The CDR3 region has the DNA TGTGCCAGCAGCTTCAGGGGGCCCACAGATACGCAGTATTTT. Its translation is CASSFRGPTDTQYF. Using reference TRBV7-2 and TRBJ2-3 for the parts outside the CDR3, the full variable domain is GAGVSQSPSNKVTEKGKDVELRCDPISGHTALYWYRQSLGQGLEFLIYFQGNSAPDKSGLPSDRFSAERTGGSVSTLTIQRTQQEDSAVYLCASSFRGPTDTQYFGPGTRLTVL.

This chain links TRBV5-6 with TRBJ2-7; maybe TRBD2 (6 bases). Trimming took off 2 bases at V and 1 base at J, with 10 bases between the two ends. The CDR3 is made up of 14 amino acids. The germline V gene encodes CDR1 SGHDT and CDR2 YYEEEE. Written as DNA, the CDR3 is TGTGCCAGCAGCTTATTGGAGGGATCCTACGAGCAGTACTTC. Amino acid sequence: CASSLLEGSYEQYF.

The chain has TRBV5-1 and TRBJ2-5; perhaps TRBD2 as D (5 bases). The DNA end is more similar to TRBJ2-7, so the J call may be wrong. Germline V gene data show CDR1 as SGHRS and CDR2 as YFSETQ. CDR3 length: 14 amino acids. The CDR3 sequence: CASRFTTGSYEQYF. The CDR3 DNA is TGCGCCAGCAGATTCACCACGGGGAGCTACGAGCAGTACTTC.